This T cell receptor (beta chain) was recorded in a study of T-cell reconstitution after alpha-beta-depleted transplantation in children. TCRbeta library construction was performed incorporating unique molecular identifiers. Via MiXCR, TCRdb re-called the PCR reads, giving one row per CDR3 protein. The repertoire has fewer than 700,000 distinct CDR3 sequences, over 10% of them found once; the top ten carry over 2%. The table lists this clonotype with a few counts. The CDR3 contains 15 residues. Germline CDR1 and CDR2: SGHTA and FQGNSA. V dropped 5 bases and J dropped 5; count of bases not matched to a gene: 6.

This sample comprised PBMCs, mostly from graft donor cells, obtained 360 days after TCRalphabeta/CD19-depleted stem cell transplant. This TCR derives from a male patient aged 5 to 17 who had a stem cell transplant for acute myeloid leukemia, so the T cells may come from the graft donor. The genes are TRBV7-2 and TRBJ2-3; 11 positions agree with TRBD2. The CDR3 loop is CASSRPSGRRDTQYF. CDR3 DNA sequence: TGTGCCAGCAGCAGACCTAGCGGGAGGCGAGATACGCAGTATTTT.